The 20 T cell receptor beta chains presented below share a single source sample, sequenced in a study of human T cells and chemical hapten exposure. Indicated time point: patch test 1, 2 weeks after DPC sensitization. This sample's treatment: therapeutic diphenylcyclopropenone sensitization with weekly scalp DPC. TCRdb itself ran the RACE reads through MiXCR, one entry per CDR3 protein. In the table there are fewer than 150,000 distinct CDR3 sequences, approximately 15% of which are singletons. Sequencing was performed on whole blood, taken in connection with sensitization to the hapten diphenylcyclopropenone (DPC). The receptors shown here come from a man aged 18 to 30 with alopecia areata. Some clones in this sample may be carry-over from other donors' samples.

The V gene is TRBV20-1, the J gene TRBJ2-1; 10 positions match TRBD2. Unmatched junction bases numbered 7, after V lost 3 bases and J lost 5 bases. From germline, CDR1 is DFQATT and CDR2 SNEGSKA (reference sequence). This CDR3 comprises 15 residues. CDR3 coding DNA: TGCAGTGCTAGTTCCACTAGCGGGGCGCACAATGAGCAGTTCTTC. Translating gives CSASSTSGAHNEQFF.

This sequence joins TRBV4-3 and TRBJ1-4; D unclear. Trimming shortened V by 1 base and J by 6 bases, and 15 bases separated the two germline ends. The CDR3 loop spans 16 amino acids. Germline V gene sequence: CDR1 LGHNA, CDR2 YSLEER. CDR3 region: CASSQGRITEDEKLFF. The CDR3 nucleotides are TGCGCCAGCAGCCAAGGTAGAATAACCGAGGATGAAAAACTGTTTTTT.

This clonotype was recorded a few times. The chain recombines TRBV19 with TRBJ1-1; no clear D. From germline, CDR1 is LNHDA and CDR2 SQIVND (reference sequence). This CDR3 has 13 amino acids. The V end was cut by 6 bases, the J end by 0 bases, with 8 bases between. The CDR3 coding sequence is TGTGCCAGTAGCCAACAGCTGAACACTGAAGCTTTCTTT. Translated: CASSQQLNTEAFF. The full variable domain, its missing parts supplied by reference TRBV19 and TRBJ1-1, is DGGITQSPKYLFRKEGQNVTLSCEQNLNHDAMYWYRQDPGQGLRLIYYSQIVNDFQKGDIAEGYSVSREKKESFPLTVTSAQKNPTAFYLCASSQQLNTEAFFGQGTRLTVV.

The sample holds a few counts of this clonotype. CDR3 sequence (DNA): TGTGCCACCCGGGGTTCAGATCTCTACAATGAGCAGTTCTTC. It encodes CATRGSDLYNEQFF. The chain employs TRBV10-3 and TRBJ2-1, with a tentative D call TRBD2 (5 bases). CDR3 length: 14 residues. The germline V gene encodes CDR1 ENHRY and CDR2 SYGVKD. V lost 10 bases, J lost 3 bases, and 16 bases lay in between.

This clonotype appeared a few times. The V gene is TRBV7-8, the J gene TRBJ2-1; D is perhaps TRBD1 (6 bases). The V end was cut by 3 bases, the J end by 9 bases, with 12 bases between. Germline V gene data show CDR1 as SGHVS and CDR2 as FQNEAQ. This CDR3 region has 13 residues. This CDR3 is CASSFSRGSEQFF. The CDR3 DNA follows: TGTGCCAGCAGCTTTTCCAGGGGATCTGAGCAGTTCTTC.

J is TRBJ1-5 and V is TRBV20-1; 8 positions match TRBD1. This CDR3 region has 14 residues. Germline CDR1 is DFQATT and CDR2 is SNEGSKA (reference sequence). V lost 1 base and J lost 5; bases outside the gene matches: 4. The CDR3 coding sequence is TGCAGTGCTAGAGGGAGACAGGGGCATCAGCCCCAGCATTTT. Its protein is CSARGRQGHQPQHF.

This sequence joins TRBV19 and TRBJ2-2, with D possibly TRBD2 on 5 matching bases. The germline V gene encodes CDR1 LNHDA and CDR2 SQIVND (reference sequence). V dropped 6 bases and J dropped 6 bases, with 8 bases sitting between them. There are 12 residues in the CDR3. The CDR3 DNA follows: TGTGCCAGTAGGATCGGGGCCGGGGAGCTGTTTTTT. This encodes CASRIGAGELFF.

V is TRBV19 and J is TRBJ2-7; D not certain. This CDR3 region has 13 residues. V shed 7 bases and J shed 2 bases, with 12 bases lying between them. The V gene's germline CDR1 is LNHDA and CDR2 SQIVND (reference sequence). The CDR3: CASTAGWAYEQYF. In DNA form, the CDR3 reads TGTGCCAGTACCGCTGGCTGGGCCTACGAGCAGTACTTC. Together with reference TRBV19 and TRBJ2-7, the CDR3 gives the full variable domain: DGGITQSPKYLFRKEGQNVTLSCEQNLNHDAMYWYRQDPGQGLRLIYYSQIVNDFQKGDIAEGYSVSREKKESFPLTVTSAQKNPTAFYLCASTAGWAYEQYFGPGTRLTVT.

The V call is TRBV6-2 or TRBV6-3, the J call TRBJ1-6, with D hard to call. The CDR3 loop spans 13 amino acids. Trimming took off 5 bases at V and 7 bases at J, with 9 bases between the two ends. Germline V gene sequence: CDR1 MNHEY, CDR2 SVGEGT. The CDR3 loop reads CASSHGRNSPLHF. In DNA, the CDR3 is TGTGCCAGCAGTCACGGCCGGAATTCACCCCTCCACTTT.

This sequence joins TRBV20-1 and TRBJ2-2; D possibly corresponds to TRBD1 (5 bases). Trimming shortened V by 1 base and J by 3 bases, and 9 bases separated the two germline ends. Germline CDR1 is DFQATT and CDR2 is SNEGSKA (reference sequence). The CDR3 is made up of 14 amino acids. The CDR3 reads CSARGDRDTGELFF. CDR3 DNA sequence: TGCAGTGCTAGAGGCGACAGAGACACCGGGGAGCTGTTTTTT.

The chain recombines TRBV9 with TRBJ1-3; D gene ambiguous. Germline V gives CDR1 SGDLS, CDR2 YYNGEE. The CDR3 is 12 residues long. V dropped 6 bases and J dropped 1 base, with 5 bases sitting between them. The CDR3 bases are TGTGCCAGCACGAGGTCTGGAAACACCATATATTTT. It is translated as CASTRSGNTIYF.

This chain uses TRBV19 with TRBJ2-1; D might be TRBD1 or TRBD2, each matching 5 bases. This CDR3 is built from 11 residues. V lost 6 bases, J lost 11 bases, and 11 bases lay in between. Germline V gives CDR1 LNHDA, CDR2 SQIVND (reference sequence). The CDR3 nucleotides read TGTGCCAGTAGCCTACCGGGACAGCAGTTCTTC. This sequence encodes CASSLPGQQFF.

This clonotype was counted between two and nine times. CDR3 region: CASSLGRDTGELFF. The CDR3, as DNA: TGCGCCAGCAGCTTGGGACGGGACACCGGGGAGCTGTTTTTT. J is TRBJ2-2 and V is TRBV5-1; no definite D call. V lost 0 bases, J lost 3 bases, and 6 bases lay in between. CDR1 and CDR2 from the germline V gene are SGHRS and YFSETQ. This CDR3 spans 14 amino acids.

This clonotype appeared a few times. This chain uses TRBV12-3 or TRBV12-4 with TRBJ1-1; unclear D gene. The CDR3 has 16 residues. The germline V and J ends were trimmed by 3 bases and 3 bases, with 17 bases remaining between them. Here the CDR3 reads CASSFDWQVDDTEAFF. CDR3 coding DNA: TGTGCCAGCAGTTTCGATTGGCAGGTTGACGACACTGAAGCTTTCTTT.

This chain connects TRBV18 to TRBJ2-1; a weak D match, TRBD1 (5 bases). Trimming pared 3 bases from V and 6 bases from J, leaving 21 bases between. CDR3 length equals 17 residues. From germline, CDR1 is KGHSH and CDR2 LQKENI. In nucleotides, the CDR3 is TGTGCCAGCTCACCGCCCCCAAGGACGACAGTGCTCAATGAGCAGTTCTTC. Translation: CASSPPPRTTVLNEQFF.

The chain combines TRBV29-1 with TRBJ2-1; the D gene is possibly TRBD1 (5 bases). Germline values: CDR1 SQVTM, CDR2 ANQGSEA. This CDR3 has 11 residues. The germline V and J ends were trimmed by 7 bases and 9 bases, with 13 bases remaining between them. This CDR3 reads CSAIQGGEQFF. In nucleotides, the CDR3 is TGCAGCGCCATTCAGGGCGGTGAGCAGTTCTTC.

The V call is TRBV3-1, the J call TRBJ1-2; D is undetermined. With 0 bases removed from V and 4 bases from J, the gap between germline ends came to 9 bases. The CDR3 has 14 amino acids. Looked up from germline, CDR1 is LGHDT and CDR2 is YNNKEL (reference sequence). The CDR3 reads CASSQDRGGYGYTF. The CDR3 DNA reads TGTGCCAGCAGCCAAGATCGTGGCGGCTATGGCTACACCTTC.

In this sample, this clonotype turned up a few times. The rearrangement uses TRBV4-1 and TRBJ1-1; 9 positions agree with TRBD1. The germline V gene has CDR1 MGHRA and CDR2 YSYEKL. V dropped 2 bases and J dropped 0; count of bases not matched to a gene: 4. The CDR3 is 16 residues long. The CDR3 loop reads CASSQRQGVMNTEAFF. CDR3 DNA sequence: TGCGCCAGCAGCCAACGACAGGGGGTGATGAACACTGAAGCTTTCTTT.

There are a few counts of this clonotype. V and J are TRBV27 and TRBJ2-2, with a weak D call TRBD1 (6 bases). Germline V gene data show CDR1 as MNHEY and CDR2 as SMNVEV (reference sequence). Trimming took off 10 bases at V and 1 base at J, with 10 bases between the two ends. There are 13 residues in the CDR3. The CDR3, as DNA: TGTGCCACGACAGGCCGGAACACCGGGGAGCTGTTTTTT. This gives the protein CATTGRNTGELFF.

This clonotype showed up just a few times. The chain links TRBV9 to TRBJ1-3, with no clear D. The CDR3 is made up of 14 amino acids. V lost 4 bases, J lost 4 bases, and 12 bases lay in between. Germline V gene lookup returns CDR1 SGDLS and CDR2 YYNGEE. CDR3 loop: CASSPVRRGNTIYF. CDR3 sequence (DNA): TGTGCCAGCAGCCCCGTTCGGCGGGGAAACACCATATATTTT.